This entry lists 8 T cell receptor beta chains sequenced from one sample in a study of response to subunit inactivated influenza vaccine. A single record per CDR3 protein comes from TCRdb applying MiXCR to the RT-PCR reads. The sample contains about 780,000 distinct CDR3 sequences, about a fifth of which appear only once. The specimen was PBMCs from blood, collected more than 4 days after vaccination. All receptors derive from a man in his fifties who received an inactivated influenza vaccine.

V gene TRBV7-2 combines with J gene TRBJ2-5; D uncertain. The CDR3 runs to 15 residues. CDR1 and CDR2 (germline): SGHTA, FQGNSA. Trimming removed 0 bases from V and 5 bases from J, with 13 bases in between. CDR3: CASSLAQTKTETQYF. The CDR3 DNA follows: TGTGCCAGCAGCTTAGCTCAGACAAAAACGGAGACCCAGTACTTC. Together with reference TRBV7-2 and TRBJ2-5, the CDR3 gives the full variable domain: GAGVSQSPSNKVTEKGKDVELRCDPISGHTALYWYRQSLGQGLEFLIYFQGNSAPDKSGLPSDRFSAERTGGSVSTLTIQRTQQEDSAVYLCASSLAQTKTETQYFGPGTRLLVL.

This clonotype was counted ten times or more. V is TRBV7-2 and J is TRBJ2-2; D is unclear. Germline V gene lookup returns CDR1 SGHTA and CDR2 FQGNSA. CDR3 length equals 14 residues. V lost 6 bases to trimming and J lost 4 bases, with 12 bases between them. DNA of the CDR3: TGTGCCAGCAGTCCCCAGGCAGGCACCGGGGAGCTGTTTTTT. This codes for CASSPQAGTGELFF. Using reference TRBV7-2 and TRBJ2-2 for the parts outside the CDR3, the full variable domain is GAGVSQSPSNKVTEKGKDVELRCDPISGHTALYWYRQSLGQGLEFLIYFQGNSAPDKSGLPSDRFSAERTGGSVSTLTIQRTQQEDSAVYLCASSPQAGTGELFFGEGSRLTVL.

The rearrangement uses TRBV27 and TRBJ2-2; a weak D match, TRBD1 (5 bases). V lost 5 bases to trimming and J lost 0 bases, with 22 bases between them. The CDR3 runs to 19 residues. Looked up from germline, CDR1 is MNHEY and CDR2 is SMNVEV (reference sequence). CDR3 sequence reads: CASSRTWGLLLANTGELFF. CDR3 DNA sequence: TGTGCCAGCAGTCGAACGTGGGGCTTACTTCTAGCGAACACCGGGGAGCTGTTTTTT.

The rearrangement uses TRBV20-1 and TRBJ1-4; D not resolved. Trimming shortened V by 3 bases and J by 7 bases, and 12 bases separated the two germline ends. The CDR3 covers 13 residues. The V gene's germline CDR1 is DFQATT and CDR2 SNEGSKA (reference sequence). CDR3 bases: TGCAGTGCTAGTGACCCCAGGAGTGAAAAACTGTTTTTT. Amino acids: CSASDPRSEKLFF.

The chain uses TRBV4-1 and TRBJ2-2; a weak D match, TRBD1 (5 bases). The CDR3 loop spans 15 amino acids. Looked up from germline, CDR1 is MGHRA and CDR2 is YSYEKL. The germline V and J ends were trimmed by 3 bases and 0 bases, with 8 bases remaining between them. The CDR3 DNA is TGCGCCAGCAGCCAGACAGACGCGAACACCGGGGAGCTGTTTTTT. Translated: CASSQTDANTGELFF.

This clonotype was recorded a few times. CDR3 sequence (DNA): TGCAGTGCCGACAGACCCCCCGATACGCAGTATTTT. It specifies CSADRPPDTQYF. The rearrangement links TRBV20-1 to TRBJ2-3; a weak D match, TRBD1 (5 bases). V was cut by 6 bases and J by 6 bases, with 13 bases left in between. CDR3 length: 12 residues. From germline, CDR1 is DFQATT and CDR2 SNEGSKA (reference sequence).

A few counts support this clonotype. The V and J genes are TRBV12-3 or TRBV12-4 and TRBJ1-5; 10 bases agree with TRBD1. V dropped 4 bases and J dropped 5; count of bases not matched to a gene: 20. This CDR3 comprises 20 residues. The CDR3 coding sequence is TGTGCCAGCAGTTGGTTGGCCCGCCGGGGACAGGGGAGGAGGGATCAGCCCCAGCATTTT. Its protein is CASSWLARRGQGRRDQPQHF.

The V call is TRBV7-8, the J call TRBJ2-7; 7 nucleotides align to TRBD2. The V segment lost 5 bases and the J segment 4 bases; nucleotides outside the gene matches: 5. The CDR3 has 13 residues. Germline CDR1 and CDR2: SGHVS and FQNEAQ. As DNA, the CDR3 is TGTGCCAGCAGCCTTAGCGGGCAGTACGAGCAGTACTTC. Translation: CASSLSGQYEQYF.